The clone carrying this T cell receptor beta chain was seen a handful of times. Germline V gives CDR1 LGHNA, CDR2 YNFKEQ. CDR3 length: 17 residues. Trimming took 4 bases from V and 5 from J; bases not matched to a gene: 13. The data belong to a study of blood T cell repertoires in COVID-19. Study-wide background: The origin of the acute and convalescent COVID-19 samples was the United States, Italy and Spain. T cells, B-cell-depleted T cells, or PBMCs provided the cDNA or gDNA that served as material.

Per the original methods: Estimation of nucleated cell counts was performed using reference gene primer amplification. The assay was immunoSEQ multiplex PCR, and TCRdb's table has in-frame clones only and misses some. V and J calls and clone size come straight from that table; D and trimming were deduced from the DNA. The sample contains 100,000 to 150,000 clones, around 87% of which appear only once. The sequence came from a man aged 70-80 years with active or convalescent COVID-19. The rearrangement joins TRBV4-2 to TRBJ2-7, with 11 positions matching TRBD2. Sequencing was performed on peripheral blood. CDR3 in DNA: TGTGCCAGCAGCCCGTGGACTAGCGGGCAATCGCCCCACGAGCAGTACTTC. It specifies CASSPWTSGQSPHEQYF.